This T cell receptor (beta chain) stems from a study of neoadjuvant anti-PD-1 for oral cavity cancer. Study at large: Around day 43, patients without progression received a fourth nivolumab dose before surgery.

The data were produced by immunoSEQ multiplex PCR, yet TCRdb's version contains in-frame clones alone and is incomplete. The repertoire holds over 14,000 clones, roughly 73% seen once, with approximately 3% in the top ten. The sample in question was PBMCs, obtained before nivolumab (anti-PD-1) treatment. The clonotype was recovered from a person aged 40 to 85 with oral cavity squamous cell carcinoma.

CDR3 bases: TGTGCCAGCAAGGCAGGGGCAAACACTGAAGCTTTCTTT. As protein: CASKAGANTEAFF. The V and J genes are TRBV7-3 and TRBJ1-1, with a weak D call TRBD1 (6 bases). V was clipped by 7 bases and J by 2 bases, with 11 bases between them. Germline V gene data show CDR1 as SGHTA and CDR2 as FQGTGA. The CDR3 has 13 residues.